This TCR beta chain was captured in a study of CD8+ T cells in alopecia areata (dated by TCRdb to 2017 to 2018). Background for the entire study: Treated patients were enrolled in an open-label pilot trial of oral tofacitinib, 5 to 10 mg twice daily, for moderate-to-severe alopecia areata. Tofacitinib was given for 6 to 18 months, followed by 6 months of follow-up off drug to assess delayed response and recurrence. The SALT score, which quantifies the percentage of affected scalp surface area, was used to measure disease severity in treated patients. In both human patients and the C3H/HeJ mouse model, the study applied high-throughput TCRbeta sequencing to look at T cell clonal expansion in alopecia areata. In humans, TCRbeta sequencing was performed on scalp tissue and on sorted CD4+ and CD8+ peripheral blood T cells from healthy controls and from patients with patchy or totalis/universalis alopecia areata. Tofacitinib-treated patients had biopsies at baseline and at 4 and 24 weeks of treatment, with a later scalp biopsy in several patients. Scalp clonality was compared across normal scalp (n=4), patchy alopecia areata scalp (n=8), and alopecia totalis/universalis scalp (n=8). RNA came from the PAXgene miRNA kit for fixed scalp, the miRNeasy kit for PBMCs, and the RNeasy kit for mouse skin. TCRbeta CDR3 regions were amplified by immunoSEQ multiplex PCR with 35 Vbeta forward and 13 Jbeta reverse primers.

What the research found in general, with its limitations: Compared with normal scalp, lesional scalp had higher clonality and more expanded CD8+ clones, particularly in alopecia totalis/universalis, a pattern that suggests antigenic drive. Unlike mouse skin, which is dominated by gammadelta T cells, normal human skin has resident alphabeta T cells that are also sequenced, and this complicates analysis of the scalp TCR repertoire. Many expanded lesional clones were found to persist in scalp and blood during tofacitinib treatment, and relapse after treatment cessation may be partly explained by this persistence. Tofacitinib significantly lowered scalp clonality and the number of expanded CD8+ clones among the top 100 scalp clones. The treated cohort was small, with a single nonresponder, so links between baseline CD8+ expansion and response need larger studies. Compared with mice, TCR sequences shared between patients were less clear, possibly partly because of HLA diversity across the patient population.

Library preparation employed the immunoSEQ multiplex PCR assay. RNA was extracted from all samples and reverse transcribed into cDNA as template for TCR sequencing. First-strand cDNA was synthesized with SuperScript III using a 2:1 mix of oligo-dT and random hexamers. A synthetic immune receptor repertoire was used to assess amplification bias, and residual bias was removed computationally. The source study handled its data this way. Raw reads were preprocessed for error removal, and CDR3 was defined according to IMGT conventions as running from the conserved cysteine to phenylalanine. Clonality was calculated as 1 minus Shannon entropy normalized by log2 of the number of productive unique TCRs. Whether each scalp clone was CD4 or CD8 was inferred by checking scalp TCRbeta sequences against the CD4 and CD8 repertoires from sorted blood. In TCRdb, the immuneACCESS table is reduced to in-frame sequences with V and J assigned. These tables do not hold every clone; where another copy was compared, an unresolved V gene accounts for under half, and the others remain unexplained. Clone size and V and J calls were adopted from that table, with D and trimming inferred from the DNA. The sample has 150,000 to 200,000 clones on record, 40% to 55% of them singletons. The top ten clones comprise roughly 9.1% of the sample.

Reading the label with the study, this specimen's treatment or condition is: oral pan-JAK inhibitor, 5-10 mg twice daily. Peripheral blood and lesional scalp punch biopsies were obtained from patients with alopecia areata. After PBMCs were isolated by density centrifugation and stained for CD3, CD4 and CD8, a FACSAria was used to sort CD4+ and CD8+ T cells. Of note for this clone: Its recognized antigen is unknown. One base away there is no much larger clone; base qualities are not given.

From the cysteine through the phenylalanine, the CDR3 covers 14 amino acids. Only the CDR3 DNA stays, 42 bases, in frame from base 1. Via the germline V gene, CDR1 is MNHEY and CDR2 SVGAGI. The trim is 5 bases for V and 0 bases for J, with a gap of 11 bases between the germline ends. The material sequenced was CD8+ T cells sorted from blood, taken around week 54, from a patient treated with tofacitinib. The receptor's source is a human donor with alopecia areata. The chain uses TRBV6-5 and TRBJ2-7, with the D call perhaps TRBD1 or TRBD2, as 5 bases match in each case. The sequence in DNA is TGTGCCAGCAGTACGGGGCGGGCCTCCTACGAGCAGTACTTC. Translation gives CASSTGRASYEQYF.